This T cell receptor (beta chain) emerged from a study of identical twins. This clonotype was observed a few times. TCRdb recomputed calls from the 5' RACE reads with MiXCR, one row per CDR3 protein. The profile covers roughly 1.6 million distinct CDR3 sequences, with 32% appearing a single time and 0.27% taken by the ten largest. The CDR3 runs to 19 residues. Germline V gene sequence: CDR1 SGHVS, CDR2 FNYEAQ. After removal of 7 bases from V and 1 base from J, the junction contained 16 bases not matched to a gene. The origin of this receptor is a newborn girl in good health. This chain joins TRBV7-6 and TRBJ2-3, with TRBD1 matching over 11 bases. The sequenced material came from cord blood. CDR3: CASNLPWTGGSRRTDTQYF. CDR3 coding DNA: TGTGCCAGCAACCTACCCTGGACAGGGGGCAGTCGACGCACAGATACGCAGTATTTT.